This TCR beta chain was sequenced during a study of blood T cell repertoires in COVID-19. Overall study context: PBMCs, B-cell-depleted T cells, or T cells were the source of the cDNA or gDNA that made up the material.

Those enrolled in Seattle joined during active infection and were followed longitudinally afterward. Original handling: It was from reference gene primer amplification that nucleated cell counts were estimated. TCRdb's table, derived via immunoSEQ multiplex PCR, lists solely in-frame clones and lacks some. V and J calls and clone size come straight from that table; D and trimming were deduced from the DNA. This table holds 200,000 or so clones, about 88% found once. Specimen: peripheral blood. This TCR derives from a man in his fifties with COVID-19, enrolled during active disease.

CDR3 in amino acids: CASSLRGTVTSNQPQHF. CDR3 DNA sequence: TGTGCCAGCAGTCTAAGGGGGACAGTTACAAGCAATCAGCCCCAGCATTTT. The V call is TRBV6-6, the J call TRBJ1-5; 7 nucleotides line up with TRBD1. This CDR3 is 17 amino acids long. CDR1 and CDR2 (germline): MNHNY, SVGAGI (reference sequence). V lost 5 bases and J lost 1; bases outside the gene matches: 11.